This T cell receptor beta chain came from a study of blood T cells in healthy people across ages. This clonotype was seen a handful of times. The antigen is not known. Those donating, healthy Caucasian individuals from Russia, were aged about 6 to 100. PBMCs numbering at least 6 million were isolated per sample. The germline CDR1 and CDR2 sequences are MNHEY and SVGAGI. V lost 7 bases and J 3 bases, leaving 7 bases between the germline ends. There are 12 residues in the CDR3. PCR was performed a second time for roughly 7 to 12 cycles using a sample-barcoded 5' primer and a J-beta primer mix. Via MiXCR, TCRdb re-called the 5' RACE reads, giving one row per CDR3 protein. The profile shows about 1,500,000 distinct CDR3 sequences, over 25% of them singletons. Whole-study findings and limits: The unknown donor CMV status may have confounded expanded clonotype changes.

This chain links TRBV6-5 with TRBJ1-5; the D is unclear. The receptor was isolated from a woman in her twenties or thirties in good health. The sample was blood. Written as DNA, the CDR3 is TGTGCCAGCAAATCCCCCAATCAGCCCCAGCATTTT. This codes for CASKSPNQPQHF.